The text below deals with one TCR beta chain. The antigen is unknown. This entry comes from a study of cytotoxic CD8 clonotypes in ibrutinib-treated CLL. As for the study in general: Partial responses totalled roughly 24 and complete responses 2; after median roughly 70 months, approximately 15 remained remitted and roughly twelve progressed.

Clones were sequenced by immunoSEQ multiplex PCR, and TCRdb holds only the in-frame ones, with some missing. This table holds fewer than 75,000 clones, 71% found once. V trimming: 6 bases; J trimming: 7 bases; junction bases outside the gene matches: 10. The CDR3 runs to 16 residues. CDR1 is ENHRY and CDR2 is SYGVKD in the germline V gene. Study outcomes and limitations: Public clonotypes were seen rarely and were contracted or stable on treatment.

Sequences were derived from PBMCs, sampled after 12 months of ibrutinib treatment. The chain carries TRBV10-3 and TRBJ2-1; TRBD2 matches at 12 bases. The receptor was derived from a human donor with chronic lymphocytic leukemia. CDR3 residues: CAISTLAGGPGNEQFF. Written as DNA, the CDR3 is TGTGCCATCAGCACTCTAGCGGGAGGGCCTGGGAATGAGCAGTTCTTC.